This TCR beta chain was recovered during a study of OX40 agonist ivuxolimab in advanced cancers. The wider study: Hepatocellular carcinoma, melanoma, renal cell or head and neck cancer occurred in dose-escalation patients.

Method: immunoSEQ multiplex PCR; TCRdb's copy keeps in-frame clones and lacks some. The sample shows about 22,000 clones, roughly 80% of them seen only once. This clone was seen a handful of times. The TCR sequence derives from an adult with an advanced solid tumor such as melanoma, head and neck, liver or kidney cancer. The starting material was CD4+ or CD8+ T cells sorted from blood, obtained in a trial of the OX40 agonist ivuxolimab.

DNA for the CDR3: TGTGCCAGCAGCTCCCCGGGACAGGGGGTCTACGAGCAGTACTTC. Translating it yields CASSSPGQGVYEQYF. The rearrangement links TRBV5-4 to TRBJ2-7; 11 nucleotides align to TRBD1. This CDR3 is built from 15 residues. Trimming cost V 3 bases and J 3 bases; bases outside gene matches: 5. Germline lookup yields CDR1 SGHNT and CDR2 YYREEE (reference sequence).